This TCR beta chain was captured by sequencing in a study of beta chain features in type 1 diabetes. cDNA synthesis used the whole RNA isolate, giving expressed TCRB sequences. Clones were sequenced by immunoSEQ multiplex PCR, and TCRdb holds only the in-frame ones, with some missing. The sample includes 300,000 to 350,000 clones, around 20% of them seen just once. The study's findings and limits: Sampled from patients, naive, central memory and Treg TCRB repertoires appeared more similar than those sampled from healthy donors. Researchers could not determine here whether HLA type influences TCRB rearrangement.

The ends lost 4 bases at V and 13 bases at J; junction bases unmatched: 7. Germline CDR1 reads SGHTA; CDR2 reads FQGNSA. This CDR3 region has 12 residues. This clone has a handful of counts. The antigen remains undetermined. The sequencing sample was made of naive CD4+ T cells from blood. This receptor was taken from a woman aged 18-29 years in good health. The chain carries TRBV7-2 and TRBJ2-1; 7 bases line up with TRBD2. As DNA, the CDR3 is TGTGCCAGCAGCTACCGGGACTACTTTCAGTTCTTC. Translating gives CASSYRDYFQFF.